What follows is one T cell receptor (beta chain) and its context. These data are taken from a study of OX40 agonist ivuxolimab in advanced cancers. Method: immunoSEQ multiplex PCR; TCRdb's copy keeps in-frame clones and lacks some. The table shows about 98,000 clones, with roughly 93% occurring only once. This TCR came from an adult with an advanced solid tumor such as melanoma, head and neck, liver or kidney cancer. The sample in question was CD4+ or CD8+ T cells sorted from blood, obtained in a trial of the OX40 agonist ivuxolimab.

CDR3 bases: TGCAGTGCTATGGGCAATGAGCAGTTCTTC. It is translated as CSAMGNEQFF. J is TRBJ2-1 and V is TRBV20-1, with no clear D. This CDR3 has 10 residues. The germline gives CDR1 DFQATT, CDR2 SNEGSKA (reference sequence). Trimming left V 4 bases short and J 6 bases short, with 4 bases between.